This entry describes one T cell receptor (beta chain). Cohorts were determined from participant-reported clinical history. Original processing methods: Nucleated cell number was recorded as an estimate derived from reference gene primer amplification. Sequencing used immunoSEQ multiplex PCR; TCRdb keeps in-frame clones, though not all of them. Clone size and V and J calls were adopted from that table, with D and trimming inferred from the DNA. The sample lists around 200,000 clones, 70% to 90% occurring once. This entry comes from a study of blood T cell repertoires in COVID-19. The wider study: Sites in the United States, Italy and Spain provided acute and convalescent COVID-19 samples. T cells, B-cell-depleted T cells, or PBMCs supplied cDNA or gDNA.

CDR3 length: 16 residues. V lost 4 bases, J lost 1 base, and 14 bases lay in between. The V gene's germline CDR1 is LNHDA and CDR2 SQIVND (reference sequence). The clonotype originates from a woman between 40 and 50 years old with acute COVID-19. The source material was PBMCs or T cells enriched from blood (not recorded which). This chain joins TRBV19 and TRBJ1-5; D is uncertain. CDR3 sequence reads: CASSRRQRGSNQPQHF. DNA of the CDR3: TGTGCCAGTAGTAGACGGCAGCGGGGAAGCAATCAGCCCCAGCATTTT.